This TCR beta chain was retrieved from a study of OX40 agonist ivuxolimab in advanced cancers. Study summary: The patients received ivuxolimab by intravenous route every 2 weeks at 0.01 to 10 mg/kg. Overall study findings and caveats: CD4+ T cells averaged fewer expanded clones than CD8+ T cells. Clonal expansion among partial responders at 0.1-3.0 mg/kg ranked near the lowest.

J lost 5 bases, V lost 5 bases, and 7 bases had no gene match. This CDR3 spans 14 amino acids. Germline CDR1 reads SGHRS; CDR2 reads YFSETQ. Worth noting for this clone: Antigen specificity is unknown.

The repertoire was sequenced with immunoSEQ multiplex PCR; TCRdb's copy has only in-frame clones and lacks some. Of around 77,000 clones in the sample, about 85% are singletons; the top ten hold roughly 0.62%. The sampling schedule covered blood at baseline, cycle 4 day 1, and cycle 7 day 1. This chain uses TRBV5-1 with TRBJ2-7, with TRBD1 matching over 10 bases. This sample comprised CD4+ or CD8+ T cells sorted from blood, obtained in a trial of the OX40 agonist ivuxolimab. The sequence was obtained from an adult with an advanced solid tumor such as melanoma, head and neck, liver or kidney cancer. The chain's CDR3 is CASRRGTGDNEQYF. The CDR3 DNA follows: TGCGCCAGCAGGCGCGGGACAGGGGATAACGAGCAGTACTTC.